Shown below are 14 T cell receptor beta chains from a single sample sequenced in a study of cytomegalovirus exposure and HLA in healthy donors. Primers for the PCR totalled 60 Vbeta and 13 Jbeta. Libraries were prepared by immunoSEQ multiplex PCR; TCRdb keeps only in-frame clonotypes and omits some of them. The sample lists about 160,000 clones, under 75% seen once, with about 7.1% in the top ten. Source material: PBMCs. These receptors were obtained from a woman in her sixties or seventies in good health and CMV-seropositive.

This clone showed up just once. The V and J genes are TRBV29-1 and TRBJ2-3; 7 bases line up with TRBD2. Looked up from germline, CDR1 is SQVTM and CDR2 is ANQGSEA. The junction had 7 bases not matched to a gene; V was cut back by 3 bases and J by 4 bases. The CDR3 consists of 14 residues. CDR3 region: CSVEAGALADTQYF. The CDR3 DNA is TGCAGCGTTGAGGCGGGAGCGTTAGCAGATACGCAGTATTTT.

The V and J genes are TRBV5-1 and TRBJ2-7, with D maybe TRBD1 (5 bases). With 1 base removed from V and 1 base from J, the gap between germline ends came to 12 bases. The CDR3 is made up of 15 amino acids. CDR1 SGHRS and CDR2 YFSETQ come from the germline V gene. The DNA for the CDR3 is TGCGCCAGCAGCTTGATGGCAGGGCAATCCTACGAGCAGTACTTC. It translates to CASSLMAGQSYEQYF.

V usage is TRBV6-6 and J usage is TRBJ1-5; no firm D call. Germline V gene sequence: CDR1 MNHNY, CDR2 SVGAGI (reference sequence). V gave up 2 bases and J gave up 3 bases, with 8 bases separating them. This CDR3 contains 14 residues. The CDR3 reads CASSYEAVNQPQHF. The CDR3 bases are TGTGCCAGCAGTTACGAGGCCGTCAATCAGCCCCAGCATTTT.

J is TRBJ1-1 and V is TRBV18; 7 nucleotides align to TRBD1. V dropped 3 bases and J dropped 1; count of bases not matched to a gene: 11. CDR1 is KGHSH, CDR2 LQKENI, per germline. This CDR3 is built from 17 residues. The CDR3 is CASSPGAQGVGNTEAFF. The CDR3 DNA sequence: TGTGCCAGCTCACCGGGGGCTCAGGGGGTAGGGAACACTGAAGCTTTCTTT.

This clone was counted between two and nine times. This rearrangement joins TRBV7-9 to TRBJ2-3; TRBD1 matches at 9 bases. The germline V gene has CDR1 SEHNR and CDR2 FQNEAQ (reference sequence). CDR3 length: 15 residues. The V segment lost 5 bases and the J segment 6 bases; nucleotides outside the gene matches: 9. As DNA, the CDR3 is TGTGCCAGCAGCCCCGCGGGACAGGGTTCTGATACGCAGTATTTT. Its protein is CASSPAGQGSDTQYF.

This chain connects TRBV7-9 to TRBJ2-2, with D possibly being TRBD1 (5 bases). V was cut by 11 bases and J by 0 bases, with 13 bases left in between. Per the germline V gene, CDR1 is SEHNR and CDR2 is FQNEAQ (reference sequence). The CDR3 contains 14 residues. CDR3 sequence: CARQGRSNTGELFF. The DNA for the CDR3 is TGTGCCCGCCAGGGCAGGTCGAACACCGGGGAGCTGTTTTTT. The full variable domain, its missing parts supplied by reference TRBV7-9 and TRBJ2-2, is DTGVSQNPRHKITKRGQNVTFRCDPISEHNRLYWYRQTLGQGPEFLTYFQNEAQLEKSRLLSDRFSAERPKGSFSTLEIQRTEQGDSAMYLCARQGRSNTGELFFGEGSRLTVL.

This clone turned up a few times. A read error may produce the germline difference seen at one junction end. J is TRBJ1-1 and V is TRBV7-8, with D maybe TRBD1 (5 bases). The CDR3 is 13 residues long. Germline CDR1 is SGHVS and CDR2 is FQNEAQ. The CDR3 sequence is CASSYSTAFESFF. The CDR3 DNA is TGTGCCAGCAGTTACTCGACAGCTTTTGAATCTTTCTTT.

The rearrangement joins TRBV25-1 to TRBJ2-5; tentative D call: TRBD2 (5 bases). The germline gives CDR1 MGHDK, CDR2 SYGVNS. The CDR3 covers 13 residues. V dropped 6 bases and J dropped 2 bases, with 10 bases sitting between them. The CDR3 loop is CASSNRDQETQYF. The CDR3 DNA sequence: TGTGCCAGCAGCAACCGGGATCAAGAGACCCAGTACTTC.

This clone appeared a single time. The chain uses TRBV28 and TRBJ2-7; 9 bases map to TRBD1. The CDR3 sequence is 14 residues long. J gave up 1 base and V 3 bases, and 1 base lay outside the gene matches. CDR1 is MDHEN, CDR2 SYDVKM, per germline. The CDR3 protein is CASSLDRGSYEQYF. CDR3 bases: TGTGCCAGCAGTTTGGACAGGGGTTCCTACGAGCAGTACTTC.

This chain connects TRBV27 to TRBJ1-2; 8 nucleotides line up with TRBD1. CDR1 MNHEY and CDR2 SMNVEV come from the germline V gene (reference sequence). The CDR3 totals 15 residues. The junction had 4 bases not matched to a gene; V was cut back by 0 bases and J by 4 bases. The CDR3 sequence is CASSLSQGGTYGYTF. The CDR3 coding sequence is TGTGCCAGCAGTTTATCACAGGGGGGTACCTATGGCTACACCTTC.

The CDR3 coding sequence is TGCGCCAGCAGCTTGGCCGGAACGGCAGGGGGAAACAATGAGCAGTTCTTC. Translation: CASSLAGTAGGNNEQFF. The rearrangement links TRBV5-1 to TRBJ2-1; 7 bases are a match to TRBD1. The CDR3 has 17 amino acids. Trimming removed 0 bases from V and 5 bases from J; junction bases left unmatched: 11. Germline lookup yields CDR1 SGHRS and CDR2 YFSETQ.

CDR3 in DNA: TGTGCCAGCTCACCCCCGAGGGCAGGGGGCACAGAGACCCAGTACTTC. Translating gives CASSPPRAGGTETQYF. The V and J genes are TRBV18 and TRBJ2-5; 8 nucleotides agree with TRBD1. The CDR3 runs to 16 residues. With V trimmed by 3 bases and J by 4 bases, 10 bases remained unmatched. Germline lookup yields CDR1 KGHSH and CDR2 LQKENI.

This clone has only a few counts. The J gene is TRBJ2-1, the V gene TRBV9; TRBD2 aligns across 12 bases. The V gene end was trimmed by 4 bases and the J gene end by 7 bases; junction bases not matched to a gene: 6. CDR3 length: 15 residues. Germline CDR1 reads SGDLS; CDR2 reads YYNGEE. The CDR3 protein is CASSPRLAGENEQFF. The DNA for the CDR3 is TGTGCCAGCAGCCCCCGACTAGCGGGAGAGAATGAGCAGTTCTTC.

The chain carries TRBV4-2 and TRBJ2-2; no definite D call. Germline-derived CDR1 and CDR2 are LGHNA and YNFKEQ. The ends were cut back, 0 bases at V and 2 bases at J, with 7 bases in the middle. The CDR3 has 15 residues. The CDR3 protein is CASSQESSNTGELFF. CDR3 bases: TGTGCCAGCAGCCAAGAATCCAGTAACACCGGGGAGCTGTTTTTT.